What follows are 13 T cell receptor beta chains derived from one specimen sequenced in a study of shared clonotypes between healthy human individuals. Measured with immunoSEQ multiplex PCR; TCRdb has only the in-frame clones, and not every one. Of 2,500,000 or so clones detected, 85% to 95% appear once; the ten largest clones hold about 0.36%. The sequencing sample was made of naive CD4+ T cells from PBMCs. Regarding subset: CD45RA+ positively selected. All receptors derive from a man in his late teens or twenties in good health. Some clones in this sample may be carry-over from other donors' samples.

The J gene is TRBJ1-5, the V gene TRBV2; D unclear. Germline V CDR1 and CDR2: SNHLY, FYNNEI. This CDR3 comprises 14 residues. Trimming pared 5 bases from V and 3 bases from J, leaving 11 bases between. CDR3 DNA sequence: TGTGCCAGCAGTTTCACAGCTGACAATCAGCCCCAGCATTTT. As protein: CASSFTADNQPQHF.

V and J are TRBV5-4 and TRBJ2-6; D assignment may be TRBD1 or TRBD2 (5 bases each). V was clipped by 7 bases and J by 3 bases, with 23 bases between them. Looked up from germline, CDR1 is SGHNT and CDR2 is YYREEE (reference sequence). The CDR3 covers 18 residues. The CDR3 bases are TGTGCCAGCTATAAGCCCGGGACGAAAAATTTTGGGGCCAACGTCCTGACTTTC. Its translation is CASYKPGTKNFGANVLTF. Based on the CDR3 plus reference TRBV5-4 and TRBJ2-6, the full variable domain is ETGVTQSPTHLIKTRGQQVTLRCSSQSGHNTVSWYQQALGQGPQFIFQYYREEENGRGNFPPRFSGLQFPNYSSELNVNALELDDSALYLCASYKPGTKNFGANVLTFGAGSRLTVL.

The chain carries TRBV6-4 and TRBJ2-7; 7 nucleotides align to TRBD2. Germline V CDR1 and CDR2: MRHNA, SNTAGT. V dropped 4 bases and J dropped 3; count of bases not matched to a gene: 9. The CDR3 contains 15 residues. In DNA form, the CDR3 reads TGTGCCAGCAGTGCGGTTCCCGGGAGGCTCTACGAGCAGTACTTC. Its protein is CASSAVPGRLYEQYF.

The chain employs TRBV6-5 and TRBJ2-5; D is perhaps TRBD2 (7 bases). The CDR3 extends over 14 amino acids. Between the trimmed V and J ends, which lost 2 bases and 6 bases, there was a span of 13 bases. From germline, CDR1 is MNHEY and CDR2 SVGAGI. The CDR3 loop reads CASSYRGAGKTQYF. The CDR3 coding sequence is TGTGCCAGCAGTTACCGGGGGGCAGGGAAGACCCAGTACTTC.

With respect to this clone: Other DNA sequences in the sample encode the same CDR3. The chain combines TRBV30 with TRBJ2-3, with a tentative D call TRBD1 (6 bases). V dropped 0 bases and J dropped 4 bases, with 8 bases sitting between them. CDR3 length: 13 amino acids. Germline CDR1 and CDR2: GTSNPN and SVGIG (reference sequence). The CDR3 nucleotides are TGTGCCTGGAGTGTACAGGGTGCAGATACGCAGTATTTT. Translated, it gives CAWSVQGADTQYF. Full variable domain (missing parts from reference TRBV30 and TRBJ2-3): SQTIHQWPATLVQPVGSPLSLECTVEGTSNPNLYWYRQAAGRGLQLLFYSVGIGQISSEVPQNLSASRPQDRQFILSSKKLLLSDSGFYLCAWSVQGADTQYFGPGTRLTVL.

The CDR3 DNA reads as TGTGCCAGCGGAACGAGCGGGAACTCCTACGAGCAGTACTTC. Amino acids: CASGTSGNSYEQYF. The chain combines TRBV11-2 with TRBJ2-7; TRBD2 matches at 7 bases. V gave up 8 bases and J gave up 0 bases; unmatched junction bases: 7. The V gene's germline CDR1 is SGHAT and CDR2 FQNNGV. The CDR3 totals 14 residues.

As DNA, the CDR3 is TGTGCCAGCAGCTTCCAGGGGTCGAACACTGAAGCTTTCTTT. This encodes CASSFQGSNTEAFF. The V call is TRBV7-9, the J call TRBJ1-1, with TRBD1 as a possible D gene (6 bases). Germline V lookup: CDR1 SEHNR, CDR2 FQNEAQ (reference sequence). Trimming shortened V by 3 bases and J by 1 base, and 9 bases separated the two germline ends. The CDR3 covers 14 residues.

V usage is TRBV4-2 and J usage is TRBJ1-1; unclear D gene. The CDR3 spans 14 residues. Germline CDR1 and CDR2: LGHNA and YNFKEQ. Trimming took off 4 bases at V and 1 base at J, with 10 bases between the two ends. Written as DNA, the CDR3 is TGTGCCAGCAGCCCTCGGACGGGGAACACTGAAGCTTTCTTT. Its protein is CASSPRTGNTEAFF.

This chain links TRBV27 with TRBJ2-1; no firm D call. Trimming shortened V by 3 bases and J by 10 bases, and 13 bases separated the two germline ends. In germline, CDR1 is MNHEY, CDR2 SMNVEV (reference sequence). This CDR3 is built from 13 residues. The CDR3 loop reads CASSFTTSSEQFF. DNA of the CDR3: TGTGCCAGCAGTTTTACTACATCTTCCGAGCAGTTCTTC.

The rearrangement uses TRBV5-5 and TRBJ1-1; the D is unclear. The CDR3 sequence is 17 residues long. Deletions cut 3 bases from V and 0 bases from J, with 18 bases between. Germline values: CDR1 SGHKS, CDR2 YYEKEE (reference sequence). For the CDR3, the DNA is TGTGCCAGCAGCTGGGTCCCGGGTAGGCCGATGAACACTGAAGCTTTCTTT. It translates to CASSWVPGRPMNTEAFF.

The chain joins TRBV5-8 to TRBJ1-2; 9 nucleotides line up with TRBD1. CDR1 SGHTS and CDR2 YDEGEE come from the germline V gene. V lost 1 base, J lost 0 bases, and 10 bases stayed unmatched. The CDR3 consists of 18 residues. The CDR3 loop is CASSLKGTGSIANYGYTF. The CDR3 DNA reads TGTGCCAGCAGCTTGAAGGGGACAGGGTCTATAGCTAACTATGGCTACACCTTC.

This sequence joins TRBV6-1 and TRBJ2-7; 9 positions agree with TRBD1. The length of the CDR3 is 14 residues. Germline V lookup: CDR1 MNHNS, CDR2 SASEGT. J lost 1 base, V lost 7 bases, and 5 bases had no gene match. The CDR3 protein is CASIRDRVSYEQYF. The CDR3 nucleotides read TGTGCCAGCATTCGGGACAGGGTTTCCTACGAGCAGTACTTC.

The V call is TRBV28, the J call TRBJ1-1, with TRBD1 identical over 9 bases. CDR1 and CDR2 (germline): MDHEN, SYDVKM. The V gene end was trimmed by 5 bases and the J gene end by 0 bases; junction bases not matched to a gene: 7. The CDR3 consists of 16 residues. CDR3 residues: CASSAGTGQLNTEAFF. The CDR3 bases are TGTGCCAGCAGTGCCGGGACAGGGCAATTGAACACTGAAGCTTTCTTT.